A selection of T cell receptor beta chains follows, all from one sample in a study of Graves' ophthalmopathy and Graves' hyperthyroidism. TCRdb reprocessed the multiplex PCR reads via MiXCR and lists one record per CDR3 protein. The sample carries 200,000 to 250,000 distinct CDR3 sequences, approximately 28% recorded once. The source material was peripheral blood. These receptors all stem from a man over 45 with Graves' ophthalmopathy. Each CDR3 is given with its conserved first and last residue. The D gene is left open where the match is weak. Only some rows state a clone size, as once, few, many or a class for expanded clones.

J,V,size,D,DNA,CDR3
TRBJ1-6,TRBV12-3/TRBV12-4,many,NA,TGTGCCAGCAGGTGGAACCCCGAACCGAATTCACCCCTCCACTTT,CASRWNPEPNSPLHF
TRBJ2-7,TRBV6-2/TRBV6-3,NA,TRBD1,TGTGCCAGCAGTTCGGACAGGGGGCTTTACGAGCAGTACTTC,CASSSDRGLYEQYF
TRBJ1-2,TRBV12-3/TRBV12-4,NA,NA,TGTGCCAGCAGCCCAGCTACACCTAGCTATGGCTACACCTTC,CASSPATPSYGYTF
TRBJ2-5,TRBV6-1,NA,NA,TGTGCCAGCAGACAGCCCCAAGAGACCCAGTACTTC,CASRQPQETQYF
TRBJ2-7,TRBV7-3,many,TRBD1,TGTGCCAGCAGCCCGGGACAGGGTCACCTCGAGCAGTACTTC,CASSPGQGHLEQYF
TRBJ2-7,TRBV7-2,NA,NA,TGTGCCAGCCGCTTTAGCGGAAACGAGCAGTACTTC,CASRFSGNEQYF
TRBJ2-7,TRBV20-1,many,NA,TGCAGTGCTAGTCGGTACGCGACTACGATTTTC,CSASRYATTIF
TRBJ2-7,TRBV28,many,TRBD1,TGTGCCAGCATGGACAGGACGGACTACGAGCAGTACTTC,CASMDRTDYEQYF
TRBJ2-7,TRBV27,many,TRBD2,TGTGCCAGCAGTCCCAGGACTAGCGGGAGCGGATTCGAGCAGTACTTC,CASSPRTSGSGFEQYF
TRBJ2-7,TRBV28,many,TRBD2,TGTGCCAGCAGCTCCCGACTAGCGGGAGCCTACGAGCAGTACTTC,CASSSRLAGAYEQYF
TRBJ2-7,TRBV25-1,NA,NA,TGTGCCAGCAGTGACGACGGAATGGACCACCCACTCCCATACGAGCAGTACTTC,CASSDDGMDHPLPYEQYF
TRBJ2-2,TRBV12-3/TRBV12-4,many,NA,TGTGCCAGCACCCCCGCCGGGATAGCGAACACCGGGGAGCTGTTTTTT,CASTPAGIANTGELFF
TRBJ2-3,TRBV4-1,many,NA,TGCGCCAGCAGCCAAGTAGCAGATACGCAGTATTTT,CASSQVADTQYF
TRBJ1-2,TRBV12-3/TRBV12-4,NA,NA,TGTGCCAGCAGTTTAGCTAACAGCTTACCTAACTATGGCTACACCTTC,CASSLANSLPNYGYTF
TRBJ1-1,TRBV11-2,NA,NA,TGTGCCACCTTGGGAGACACTGAAGCTTTCTTT,CATLGDTEAFF